The rows below give T cell receptor beta chains drawn from one sample of a study of OX40 agonist ivuxolimab in advanced cancers. Libraries were prepared by immunoSEQ multiplex PCR; TCRdb keeps only in-frame clonotypes and omits some of them. The sample consists of 74,000 or so clones, less than 95% of them appearing once. Sequencing was performed on CD4+ or CD8+ T cells sorted from blood, taken in a trial of the OX40 agonist ivuxolimab. These receptors were taken from an adult with an advanced solid tumor such as melanoma, head and neck, liver or kidney cancer. The CDR3 runs from the conserved cysteine through the conserved F or W. D genes are given only for firm matches. Clone size, where shown, is once, few, many, or a class for clones that have expanded.

cdr3_nt cdr3_aa j_call d_call clone_size v_call
TGTGCCAGCAGTCAGATGGCGCCCGCCGGCTACACCTTC CASSQMAPAGYTF TRBJ1-2 . . TRBV7-9
TGTGCCAGCAGGCCGCGGGGGGGAGCAGCACAGTATTTT CASRPRGGAAQYF TRBJ2-3 TRBD2 . TRBV6-5
TGTGCCACCAGCAGCCAAGTTGGGGATACGCAGTATTTT CATSSQVGDTQYF TRBJ2-3 . . TRBV15
TGTGCCAGCAGTTTATCGATGGCAGGGGGTAATTCACCCCTCCACTTT CASSLSMAGGNSPLHF TRBJ1-6 TRBD1 once TRBV27
TGCGCCAGCAGCCAAGAGATCAGGGGGAGGGCCCAGTACTTC CASSQEIRGRAQYF TRBJ2-5 . . TRBV4-3
TGTGCCAGCAGCTGGCAAGGGAACACCGGGGAGCTGTTTTTT CASSWQGNTGELFF TRBJ2-2 . . TRBV11-2
TGTGCCAGCAGCTTGGGGCGAGCCGGGGAGCTGTTTTTT CASSLGRAGELFF TRBJ2-2 . . TRBV5-4
TGCAGCGTTGGGGCGGGGAACTATGGCTACACCTTC CSVGAGNYGYTF TRBJ1-2 . . TRBV29-1
TGTGCCAGCAGCTCCGCTGAGATGGACAGGGCGAGTGGCTACACCTTC CASSSAEMDRASGYTF TRBJ1-2 TRBD1 . TRBV4-2
TGTGCCAGCAGTCCTACGGGTACCGGTGGAAACACCATATATTTT CASSPTGTGGNTIYF TRBJ1-3 . . TRBV28
TGTGCCATCAGTCCGGGGGGGCTCAATGAGCAGTTCTTC CAISPGGLNEQFF TRBJ2-1 TRBD2 . TRBV10-3
TGTGCCAGCAGATCCGGACAGGGGGCAGCATATGGCTACACCTTC CASRSGQGAAYGYTF TRBJ1-2 TRBD1 once TRBV28
TGTGCCAGTACCATGAGGCTAGCGGGAATTTTTACGCAGTATTTT CASTMRLAGIFTQYF TRBJ2-3 TRBD2 . TRBV19
TGTGCCAGCAGCTCCACGTATCAACAGGGGGGAGCTTTCTTT CASSSTYQQGGAFF TRBJ1-1 TRBD1 . TRBV7-3
TGTGCCAGCTCACCAAGAATCGCCCGGGCAAGGGGAAACTATGGCTACACCTTC CASSPRIARARGNYGYTF TRBJ1-2 . . TRBV18
TGTGCCAGCAGTGGGGGGACAGGGGGACGGGGCTACACCTTC CASSGGTGGRGYTF TRBJ1-2 TRBD1 . TRBV2
TGTGCCAGCAGCCTATCCGGGACCGGCTCGTACGAGCAGTACTTC CASSLSGTGSYEQYF TRBJ2-7 . . TRBV7-2
TGTGCCAGCAGCCCCCCCCGGCGCGAGGGCCAGTTCTTC CASSPPRREGQFF TRBJ2-1 . . TRBV7-8
TGTGCCATCAGTGATATCCCGGGACAGATATACAATGAGCAGTTCTTC CAISDIPGQIYNEQFF TRBJ2-1 TRBD1 . TRBV10-3
TGTGCCAGCAGGCTTGGGGCGCGGGATGGCTACACCTTC CASRLGARDGYTF TRBJ1-2 . . TRBV7-2
TGTGCCAGCAGTGAACGGGAAGGACCCCTGAAGAAAGGTACCATATATTTT CASSEREGPLKKGTIYF TRBJ1-3 . . TRBV6-1
TGTGCCAGCAGCGTAGGGGGTGGTGGCAATCAGCCCCAGCATTTT CASSVGGGGNQPQHF TRBJ1-5 . . TRBV9
TGTGCCAGCAGCCACTGGACTGATGGTGAAGCTTTCTTT CASSHWTDGEAFF TRBJ1-1 . . TRBV4-2
TGTGCCAGCAGCCCGCCGGGACTAGCGGGCACAGATACGCAGTATTTT CASSPPGLAGTDTQYF TRBJ2-3 TRBD2 . TRBV7-2
TGTGCCAGCAGGACCCGCCTGAGCTCCTACAATGAGCAGTTCTTC CASRTRLSSYNEQFF TRBJ2-1 . . TRBV7-2
TGTGCCAGTAGTGGGACGGACAGGGGGAAAGCTTTCTTT CASSGTDRGKAFF TRBJ1-1 TRBD1 . TRBV19
TGTGCCAGCAGCTTAGGCGGGAGGACTTACGAGCAGTACTTC CASSLGGRTYEQYF TRBJ2-7 TRBD2 . TRBV11-2